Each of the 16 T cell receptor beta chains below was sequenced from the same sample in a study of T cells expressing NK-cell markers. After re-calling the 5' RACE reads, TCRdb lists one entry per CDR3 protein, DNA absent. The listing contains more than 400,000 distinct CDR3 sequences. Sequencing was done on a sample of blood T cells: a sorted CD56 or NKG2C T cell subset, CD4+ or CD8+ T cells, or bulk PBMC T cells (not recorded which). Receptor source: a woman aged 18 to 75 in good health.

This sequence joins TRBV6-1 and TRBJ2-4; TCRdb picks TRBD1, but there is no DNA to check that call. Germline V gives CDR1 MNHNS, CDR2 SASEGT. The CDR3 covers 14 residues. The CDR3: CASSGRQGFDIQYF.

The CDR3 spells CASQTGTGGNEQFF. V is TRBV6-1 and J is TRBJ2-1; the TCRdb D gene call, TRBD1, has no DNA to confirm it. The V gene's germline CDR1 is MNHNS and CDR2 SASEGT. The CDR3 contains 14 residues.

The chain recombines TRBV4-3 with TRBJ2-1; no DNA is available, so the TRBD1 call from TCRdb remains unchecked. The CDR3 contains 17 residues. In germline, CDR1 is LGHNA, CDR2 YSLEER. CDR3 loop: CASSQVSGRSSYNEQFF.

CDR3 sequence: CASSLLAGGRSTDTQYF. The J gene is TRBJ2-3, the V gene TRBV12-3 or TRBV12-4; TCRdb's assignment of TRBD2 cannot be checked, as there is no DNA. CDR3 length: 17 residues.

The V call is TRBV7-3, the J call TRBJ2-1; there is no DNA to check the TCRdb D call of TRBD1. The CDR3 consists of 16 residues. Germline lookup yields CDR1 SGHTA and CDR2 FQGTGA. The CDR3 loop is CASSLGRGAGYNEQFF.

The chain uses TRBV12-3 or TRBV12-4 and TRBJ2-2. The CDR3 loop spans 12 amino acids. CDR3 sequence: CASSLKIRELFF.

This chain's CDR3 is CASSRGMYEKLFF. The V and J genes are TRBV14 and TRBJ1-4. Germline V gene sequence: CDR1 SGHDN, CDR2 FVKESK. This CDR3 comprises 13 residues. Using reference TRBV14 and TRBJ1-4 for the parts outside the CDR3, the full variable domain is EAGVTQFPSHSVIEKGQTVTLRCDPISGHDNLYWYRRVMGKEIKFLLHFVKESKQDESGMPNNRFLAERTGGTYSTLKVQPAELEDSGVYFCASSRGMYEKLFFGSGTQLSVL.

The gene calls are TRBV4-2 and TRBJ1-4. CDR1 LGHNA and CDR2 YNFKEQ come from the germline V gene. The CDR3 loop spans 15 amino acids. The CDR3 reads CASSHIDGTNEKLFF.

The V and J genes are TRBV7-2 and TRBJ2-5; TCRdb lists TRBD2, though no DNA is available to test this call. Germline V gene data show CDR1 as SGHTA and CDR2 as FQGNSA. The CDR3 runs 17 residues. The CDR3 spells CASSSGRDYRYQETQYF. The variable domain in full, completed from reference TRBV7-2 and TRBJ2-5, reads GAGVSQSPSNKVTEKGKDVELRCDPISGHTALYWYRQSLGQGLEFLIYFQGNSAPDKSGLPSDRFSAERTGGSVSTLTIQRTQQEDSAVYLCASSSGRDYRYQETQYFGPGTRLLVL.

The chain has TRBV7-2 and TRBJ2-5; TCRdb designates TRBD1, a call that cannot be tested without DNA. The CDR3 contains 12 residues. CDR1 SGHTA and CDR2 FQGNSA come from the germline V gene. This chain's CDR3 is CASTVGVQTQYF.

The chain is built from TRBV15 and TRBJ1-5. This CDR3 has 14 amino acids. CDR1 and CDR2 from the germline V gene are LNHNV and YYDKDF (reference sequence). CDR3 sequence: CATSRATEGQPQHF.

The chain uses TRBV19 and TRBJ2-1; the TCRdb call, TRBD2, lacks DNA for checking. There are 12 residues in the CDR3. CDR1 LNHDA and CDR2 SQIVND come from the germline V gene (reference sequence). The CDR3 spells CASSTLAGEQFF. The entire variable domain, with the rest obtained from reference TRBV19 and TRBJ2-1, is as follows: DGGITQSPKYLFRKEGQNVTLSCEQNLNHDAMYWYRQDPGQGLRLIYYSQIVNDFQKGDIAEGYSVSREKKESFPLTVTSAQKNPTAFYLCASSTLAGEQFFGPGTRLTVL.

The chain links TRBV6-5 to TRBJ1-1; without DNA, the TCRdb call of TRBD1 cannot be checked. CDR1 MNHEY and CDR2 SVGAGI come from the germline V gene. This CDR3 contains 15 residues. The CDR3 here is CASSYSSRGDTEAFF.

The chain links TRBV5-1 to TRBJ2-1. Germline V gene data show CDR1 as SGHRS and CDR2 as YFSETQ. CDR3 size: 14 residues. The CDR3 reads CASSLHSLSDEQFF.

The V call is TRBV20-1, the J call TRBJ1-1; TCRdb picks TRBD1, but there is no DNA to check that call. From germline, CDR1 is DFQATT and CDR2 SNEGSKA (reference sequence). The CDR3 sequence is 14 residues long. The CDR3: CSAPDRAGNTEAFF.

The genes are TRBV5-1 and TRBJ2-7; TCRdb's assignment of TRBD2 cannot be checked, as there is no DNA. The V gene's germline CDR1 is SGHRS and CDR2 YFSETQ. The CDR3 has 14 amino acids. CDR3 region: CASSLAGTSNEQYF.